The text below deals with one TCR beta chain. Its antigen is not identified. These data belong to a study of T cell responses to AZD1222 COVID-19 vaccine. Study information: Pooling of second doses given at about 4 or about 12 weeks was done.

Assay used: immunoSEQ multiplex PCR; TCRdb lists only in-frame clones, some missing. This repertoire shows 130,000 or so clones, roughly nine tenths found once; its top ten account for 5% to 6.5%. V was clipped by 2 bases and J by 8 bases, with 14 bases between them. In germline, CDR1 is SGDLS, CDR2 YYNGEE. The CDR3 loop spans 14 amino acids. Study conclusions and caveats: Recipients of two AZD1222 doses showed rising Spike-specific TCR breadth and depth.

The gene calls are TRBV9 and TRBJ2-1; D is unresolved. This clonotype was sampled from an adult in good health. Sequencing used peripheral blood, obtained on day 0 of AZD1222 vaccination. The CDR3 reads CASSVGATSDEQFF. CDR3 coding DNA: TGTGCCAGCAGCGTCGGAGCCACGAGTGATGAGCAGTTCTTC.